Below are 13 T cell receptor beta chains sequenced from a single sample in a study of T cell responses to AZD1222 COVID-19 vaccine. Only in-frame clones appear in the TCRdb table, and some are missing; sequencing was by immunoSEQ multiplex PCR. The repertoire holds 140,000 or so clones, with about 92% as singletons. This material consisted of peripheral blood, taken on day 0 of AZD1222 vaccination. These receptors all stem from an adult in good health.

The count of this clone is one. This chain uses TRBV7-2 with TRBJ2-5; no reliable D call. This CDR3 spans 13 amino acids. The germline gives CDR1 SGHTA, CDR2 FQGNSA. Trimming pared 4 bases from V and 4 bases from J, leaving 10 bases between. CDR3 region: CASSSGIGETQYF. In nucleotides, the CDR3 is TGTGCCAGCAGCTCCGGTATAGGAGAGACCCAGTACTTC.

V is TRBV18 and J is TRBJ1-1, with D possibly being TRBD1 (5 bases). The CDR3 covers 15 residues. V shed 0 bases and J shed 8 bases, with 16 bases lying between them. The germline V gene has CDR1 KGHSH and CDR2 LQKENI. The CDR3 sequence: CASSPPQGSSMEAFF. The CDR3 DNA reads TGTGCCAGCTCACCACCCCAGGGCAGCAGTATGGAAGCTTTCTTT. Drawing the rest from reference TRBV18 and TRBJ1-1, the complete variable domain is NAGVMQNPRHLVRRRGQEARLRCSPMKGHSHVYWYRQLPEEGLKFMVYLQKENIIDESGMPKERFSAEFPKEGPSILRIQQVVRGDSAAYFCASSPPQGSSMEAFFGQGTRLTVV.

CDR3 residues: CASSPGPDSLEAFF. In DNA, the CDR3 is TGTGCCAGCAGCCCCGGGCCGGACAGTCTAGAAGCTTTCTTT. The gene calls are TRBV7-3 and TRBJ1-1; possible D gene TRBD1, 6 bases. The V end lost 5 bases, the J end lost 8 bases, and 18 bases lay between the germline ends. From germline, CDR1 is SGHTA and CDR2 FQGTGA. This CDR3 region has 14 residues.

The chain employs TRBV12-5 and TRBJ2-5; a weak D match, TRBD2 (7 bases). Germline V gene sequence: CDR1 LGHNT, CDR2 FRNRAP. CDR3 size: 15 residues. V was clipped by 7 bases and J by 2 bases, with 17 bases between them. The DNA for the CDR3 is TGTGCTAGTGTTCTATCCAGGGGAGGGCAAGAGACCCAGTACTTC. Protein sequence: CASVLSRGGQETQYF.

The chain is built from TRBV28 and TRBJ1-2, with 8 nucleotides matching TRBD1. The CDR3 extends over 14 amino acids. The junction had 5 bases not matched to a gene; V was cut back by 0 bases and J by 8 bases. Germline V gene data show CDR1 as MDHEN and CDR2 as SYDVKM. The CDR3 nucleotides are TGTGCCAGCAGTTTATGGGACAGGGCAGGGGGCTACACCTTC. Protein: CASSLWDRAGGYTF.

This rearrangement joins TRBV7-2 to TRBJ1-5; D perhaps matches TRBD1 (5 bases). The CDR3 covers 14 residues. Trimming took off 2 bases at V and 5 bases at J, with 10 bases between the two ends. Germline V CDR1 and CDR2: SGHTA, FQGNSA. CDR3 sequence reads: CASSLSGPHQPQHF. The CDR3 DNA sequence: TGTGCCAGCAGCTTATCAGGGCCCCATCAGCCCCAGCATTTT.

The V call is TRBV7-9, the J call TRBJ1-1, with no clear D. Looked up from germline, CDR1 is SEHNR and CDR2 is FQNEAQ (reference sequence). With 4 bases removed from V and 7 bases from J, the gap between germline ends came to 16 bases. The CDR3 spans 14 residues. The CDR3 region is CASSSRQNRYEAFF. CDR3 DNA: TGTGCCAGCAGCTCCCGTCAAAATCGGTATGAAGCTTTCTTT.

The rearrangement uses TRBV4-3 and TRBJ2-1; D is perhaps TRBD1 (5 bases). The CDR3 consists of 13 residues. Germline assignment: CDR1 LGHNA and CDR2 YSLEER. V was trimmed by 0 bases and J by 15 bases, leaving 15 bases between them. The CDR3 spells CASSQDETERRFF. CDR3 in DNA: TGCGCCAGCAGCCAAGATGAGACAGAGAGGCGGTTCTTC.

The chain carries TRBV4-1 and TRBJ2-1; D not certain. Germline loops: CDR1 MGHRA, CDR2 YSYEKL. CDR3 length: 16 amino acids. With 1 base removed from V and 0 bases from J, the gap between germline ends came to 10 bases. The CDR3 DNA reads TGCGCCAGCAGCCAAGGGATAAAGAGCTCCTACAATGAGCAGTTCTTC. Translated, it gives CASSQGIKSSYNEQFF.

This chain joins TRBV4-1 and TRBJ2-1; no firm D call. CDR1 and CDR2 (germline): MGHRA, YSYEKL. Trimming shortened V by 4 bases and J by 6 bases, and 13 bases separated the two germline ends. CDR3 length: 14 amino acids. DNA for the CDR3: TGCGCCAGCAGCCTCCTGGCATCCCCCAATGAGCAGTTCTTC. It is translated as CASSLLASPNEQFF.

Regarding this clone: Sequence at one end of the junction differs from germline and may be a read error. The V call is TRBV7-3, the J call TRBJ1-6; D gene unclear. Germline V gene data show CDR1 as SGHTA and CDR2 as FQGTGA. The CDR3 totals 17 residues. CDR3: CASTLPDFRSYNSPLHF. Here the CDR3 DNA reads TGTGCCAGCACCTTACCGGACTTCCGCTCCTATAATTCACCCCTCCACTTT.

The rearrangement uses TRBV3-1 (or the pseudogene TRBV3-2) and TRBJ1-1, with D uncertain. Trimming removed 4 bases at V and 0 bases at J, with 9 bases between. CDR1 is LGHDT, CDR2 YNNKEL, per germline (reference sequence). CDR3 length equals 14 residues. The CDR3 spells CASSLDAMNTEAFF. The CDR3 DNA is TGTGCCAGCAGCCTTGACGCCATGAACACTGAAGCTTTCTTT.

The chain uses TRBV25-1 and TRBJ2-1; D may be TRBD1 or TRBD2 (5 bases each). V dropped 2 bases and J dropped 8 bases, with 16 bases sitting between them. The CDR3 covers 15 residues. CDR1 and CDR2 from the germline V gene are MGHDK and SYGVNS. CDR3 DNA sequence: TGTGCCAGCAGTGAAGGGGGAAGGGTTCGGTATGAGCAGTTCTTC. Amino acid sequence: CASSEGGRVRYEQFF.